Given below is one TCR beta chain in context. Per the germline V gene, CDR1 is MNHEY and CDR2 is SVGAGI. The CDR3 has 12 amino acids. The V and J ends lost 2 bases and 10 bases respectively, with 9 bases between them. Sequencing used immunoSEQ multiplex PCR; TCRdb keeps in-frame clones, though not all of them. The sample lists about 42,000 clones, more than 75% occurring once. These data belong to a study of PD-L1 blockade in urothelial cancer. Background on the study: About 85% of the roughly 30 patients were males with bladder-origin urothelial cancer. Median blood clonality was roughly 0.078, with around 83,000 unique TCRs.

The sequence was collected from a man aged 65 to 79 with urothelial cancer. Sequencing used PBMCs, obtained around atezolizumab (anti-PD-L1) treatment. J is TRBJ2-1 and V is TRBV6-5, with D tentatively TRBD1 (5 bases). The CDR3 DNA is TGTGCCAGCAGTTACCAGGGAAGAGAGCAGTTCTTC. Amino acids: CASSYQGREQFF.